One T cell receptor beta chain is described in this entry. The data were obtained in a study of T-cell memory formation after mild COVID-19. Study context: Clustering of TCRs was largely donor specific.

From the 5' RACE reads, TCRdb called clonotypes with MiXCR, one entry per CDR3 protein. The table includes 200,000 to 250,000 distinct CDR3 sequences, about 9.2% detected once. The sequence was collected from a man between 18 and 35 years old who had mild COVID-19 (a few samples of this study predate the infection). Cell type and time point are not known. The sample consisted of PBMCs or a T cell subset sorted from them (not recorded which).

The CDR3 DNA sequence: TGTGCCAGCAGTTTAGAGCGGGGCACCGGGGAGCTGTTTTTT. The encoded protein is CASSLERGTGELFF. The chain carries TRBV12-3 or TRBV12-4 and TRBJ2-2; 7 positions match TRBD2. With 1 base clipped from V and 4 bases from J, the junction kept 0 bases outside the gene matches. The CDR3 loop spans 14 amino acids.